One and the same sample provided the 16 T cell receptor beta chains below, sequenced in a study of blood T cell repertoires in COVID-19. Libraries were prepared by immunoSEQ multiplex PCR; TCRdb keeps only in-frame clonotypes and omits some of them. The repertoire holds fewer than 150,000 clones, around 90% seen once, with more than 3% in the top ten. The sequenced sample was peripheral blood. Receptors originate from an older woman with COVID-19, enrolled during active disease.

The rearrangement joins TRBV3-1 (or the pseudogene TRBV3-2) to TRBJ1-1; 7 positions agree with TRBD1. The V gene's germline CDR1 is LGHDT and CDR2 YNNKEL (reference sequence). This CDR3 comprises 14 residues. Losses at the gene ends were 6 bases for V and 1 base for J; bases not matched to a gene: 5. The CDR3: CASRRGGTNTEAFF. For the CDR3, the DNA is TGTGCCAGCAGACGAGGGGGCACGAACACTGAAGCTTTCTTT.

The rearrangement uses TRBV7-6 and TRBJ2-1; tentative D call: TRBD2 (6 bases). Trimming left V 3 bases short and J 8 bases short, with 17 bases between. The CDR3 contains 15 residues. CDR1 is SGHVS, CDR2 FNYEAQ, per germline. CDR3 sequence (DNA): TGTGCCAGCAGCTTTGTGCGGGGCCGTTGGGATGAGCAGTTCTTC. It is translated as CASSFVRGRWDEQFF. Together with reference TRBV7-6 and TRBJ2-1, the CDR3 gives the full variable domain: GAGVSQSPRYKVTKRGQDVALRCDPISGHVSLYWYRQALGQGPEFLTYFNYEAQQDKSGLPNDRFSAERPEGSISTLTIQRTEQRDSAMYRCASSFVRGRWDEQFFGPGTRLTVL.

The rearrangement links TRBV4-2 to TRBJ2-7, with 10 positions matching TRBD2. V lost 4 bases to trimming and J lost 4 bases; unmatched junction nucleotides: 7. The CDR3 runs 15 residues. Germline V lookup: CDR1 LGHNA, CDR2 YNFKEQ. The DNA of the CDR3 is TGTGCCAGCAGCCCACGGAGCGGGGGGGCTTACGAGCAGTACTTC. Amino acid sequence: CASSPRSGGAYEQYF.

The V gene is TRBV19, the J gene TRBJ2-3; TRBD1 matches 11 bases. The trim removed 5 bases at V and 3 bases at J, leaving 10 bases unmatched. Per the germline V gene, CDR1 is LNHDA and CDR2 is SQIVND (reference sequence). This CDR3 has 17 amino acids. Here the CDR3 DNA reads TGTGCCAGTAGTCTCCGAAGTGGGACAGGGGGTACAGATACGCAGTATTTT. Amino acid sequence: CASSLRSGTGGTDTQYF.

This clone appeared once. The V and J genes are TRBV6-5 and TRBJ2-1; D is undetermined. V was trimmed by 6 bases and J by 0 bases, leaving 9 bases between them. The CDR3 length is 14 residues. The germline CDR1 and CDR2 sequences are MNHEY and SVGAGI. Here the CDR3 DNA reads TGTGCCAGCAGGCCCTCGGGCTCCTACAATGAGCAGTTCTTC. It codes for CASRPSGSYNEQFF.

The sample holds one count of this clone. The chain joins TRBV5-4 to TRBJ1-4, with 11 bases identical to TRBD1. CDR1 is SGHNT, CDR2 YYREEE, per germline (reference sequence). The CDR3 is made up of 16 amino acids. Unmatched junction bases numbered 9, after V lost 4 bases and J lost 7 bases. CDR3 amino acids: CASSRDSGTGGEKLFF. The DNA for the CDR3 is TGTGCCAGCAGCCGCGATTCCGGGACAGGGGGTGAAAAACTGTTTTTT. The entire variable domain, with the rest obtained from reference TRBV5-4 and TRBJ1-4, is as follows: ETGVTQSPTHLIKTRGQQVTLRCSSQSGHNTVSWYQQALGQGPQFIFQYYREEENGRGNFPPRFSGLQFPNYSSELNVNALELDDSALYLCASSRDSGTGGEKLFFGSGTQLSVL.

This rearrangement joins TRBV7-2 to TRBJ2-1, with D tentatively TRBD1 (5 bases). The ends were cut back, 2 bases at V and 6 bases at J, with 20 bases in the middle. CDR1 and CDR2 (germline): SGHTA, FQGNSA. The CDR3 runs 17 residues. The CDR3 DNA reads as TGTGCCAGCAGCTTAAAAGGGATGGCAGGGATGGCCAATGAGCAGTTCTTC. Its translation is CASSLKGMAGMANEQFF.

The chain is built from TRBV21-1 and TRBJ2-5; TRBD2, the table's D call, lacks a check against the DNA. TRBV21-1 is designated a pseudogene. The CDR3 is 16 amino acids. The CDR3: CASSKAQTVAQETQYF. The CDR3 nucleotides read TGTGCCAGCAGCAAAGCCCAAACGGTAGCGCAGGAGACCCAGTACTTC.

Written as DNA, the CDR3 is TGTGCTAGTGGTTTGGTACCTGTCCGGGGGTGGTCTGGAAACACCATATATTTT. Its protein product is CASGLVPVRGWSGNTIYF. V is TRBV12-5 and J is TRBJ1-3; D possibly corresponds to TRBD1 (5 bases). The ends were cut back, 0 bases at V and 1 base at J, with 16 bases in the middle. The length of the CDR3 is 18 residues. Germline V gene data show CDR1 as LGHNT and CDR2 as FRNRAP.

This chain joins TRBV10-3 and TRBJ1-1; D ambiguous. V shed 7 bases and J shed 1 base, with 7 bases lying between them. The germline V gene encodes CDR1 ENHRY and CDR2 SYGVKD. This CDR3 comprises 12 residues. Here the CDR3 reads CAIITGNTEAFF. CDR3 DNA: TGTGCCATCATAACCGGGAACACTGAAGCTTTCTTT.

Here the CDR3 DNA reads TGCGCCAGCAGCTTTATAGGGGTCGACCATTACGAGCAGTACTTC. Translated: CASSFIGVDHYEQYF. The chain couples TRBV5-1 to TRBJ2-7; tentative D call: TRBD1 (5 bases). Germline lookup yields CDR1 SGHRS and CDR2 YFSETQ. CDR3 length equals 15 residues. Trimming removed 2 bases from V and 4 bases from J, with 16 bases in between.

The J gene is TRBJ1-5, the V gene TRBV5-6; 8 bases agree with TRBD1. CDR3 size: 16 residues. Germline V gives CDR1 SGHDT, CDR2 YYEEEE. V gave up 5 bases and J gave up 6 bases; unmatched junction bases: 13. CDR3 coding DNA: TGTGCCAGCAGTCCAGGGGGCAGGGGAGGGAGTCAGCCCCAGCATTTT. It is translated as CASSPGGRGGSQPQHF.

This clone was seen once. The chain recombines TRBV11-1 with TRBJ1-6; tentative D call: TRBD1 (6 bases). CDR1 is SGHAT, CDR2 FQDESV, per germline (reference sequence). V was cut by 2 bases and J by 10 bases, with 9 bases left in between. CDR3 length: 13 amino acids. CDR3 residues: CASSLHRESPLHF. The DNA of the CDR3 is TGTGCCAGCAGCTTACACAGGGAATCACCCCTCCACTTT.

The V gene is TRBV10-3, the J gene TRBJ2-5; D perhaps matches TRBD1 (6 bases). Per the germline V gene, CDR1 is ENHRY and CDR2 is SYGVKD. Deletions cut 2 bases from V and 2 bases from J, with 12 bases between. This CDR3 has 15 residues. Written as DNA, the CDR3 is TGTGCCATCAGTGAGATCGGACAGACACAAGAGACCCAGTACTTC. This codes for CAISEIGQTQETQYF.

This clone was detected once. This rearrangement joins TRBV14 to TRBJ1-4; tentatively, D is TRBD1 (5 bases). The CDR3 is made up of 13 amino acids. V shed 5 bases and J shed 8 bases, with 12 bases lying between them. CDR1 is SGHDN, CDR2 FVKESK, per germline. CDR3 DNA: TGTGCCAGCAGCTATAAACGGGGGGAAAAACTGTTTTTT. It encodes CASSYKRGEKLFF.

The CDR3 sequence: CASRSRQGKGSEQYF. CDR3 nucleotides: TGTGCCAGCAGGAGTCGGCAGGGGAAAGGCAGCGAGCAGTACTTC. The chain joins TRBV2 to TRBJ2-7, with a tentative D call TRBD1 (6 bases). Germline CDR1 and CDR2: SNHLY and FYNNEI. CDR3 length: 15 amino acids. Trimming removed 6 bases at V and 6 bases at J, with 21 bases between.